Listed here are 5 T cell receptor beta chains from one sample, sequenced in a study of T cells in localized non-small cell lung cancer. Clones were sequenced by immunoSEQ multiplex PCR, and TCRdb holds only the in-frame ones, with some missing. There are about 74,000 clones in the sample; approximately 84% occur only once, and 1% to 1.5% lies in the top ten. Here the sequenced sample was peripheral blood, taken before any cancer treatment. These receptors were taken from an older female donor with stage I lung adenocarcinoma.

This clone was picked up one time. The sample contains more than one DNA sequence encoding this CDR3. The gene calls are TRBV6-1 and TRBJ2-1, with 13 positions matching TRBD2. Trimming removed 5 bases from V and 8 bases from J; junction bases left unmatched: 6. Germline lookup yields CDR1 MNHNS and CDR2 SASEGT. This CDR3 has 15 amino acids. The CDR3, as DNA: TGTGCCAGCAGTCTCCGGACTAGCGGGAGCGATGAGCAGTTCTTC. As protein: CASSLRTSGSDEQFF.

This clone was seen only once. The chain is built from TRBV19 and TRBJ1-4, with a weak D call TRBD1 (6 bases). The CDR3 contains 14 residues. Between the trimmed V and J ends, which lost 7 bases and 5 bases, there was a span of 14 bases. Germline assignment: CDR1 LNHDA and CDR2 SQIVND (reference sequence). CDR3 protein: CASTRQELNEKLFF. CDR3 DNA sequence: TGTGCCAGTACCCGACAGGAGTTAAATGAAAAACTGTTTTTT.

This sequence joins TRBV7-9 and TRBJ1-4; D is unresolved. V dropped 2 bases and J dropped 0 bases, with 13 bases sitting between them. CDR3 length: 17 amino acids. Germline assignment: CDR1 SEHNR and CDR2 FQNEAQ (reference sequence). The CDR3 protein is CASSLKGTLATNEKLFF. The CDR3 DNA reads TGTGCCAGCAGCTTAAAGGGCACGCTTGCAACTAATGAAAAACTGTTTTTT.

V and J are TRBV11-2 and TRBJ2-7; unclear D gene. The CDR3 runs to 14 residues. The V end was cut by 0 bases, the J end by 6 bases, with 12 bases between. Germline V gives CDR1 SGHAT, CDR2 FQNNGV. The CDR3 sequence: CASSLDVARAEQYF. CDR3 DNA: TGTGCCAGCAGCTTAGATGTTGCCAGAGCCGAGCAGTACTTC.

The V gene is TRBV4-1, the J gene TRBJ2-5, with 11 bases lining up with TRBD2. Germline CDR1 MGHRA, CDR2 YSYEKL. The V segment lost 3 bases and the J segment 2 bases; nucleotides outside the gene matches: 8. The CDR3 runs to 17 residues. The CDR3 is CASSQGSSGGRQETQYF. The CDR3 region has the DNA TGCGCCAGCAGCCAGGGCTCTAGCGGGGGGCGGCAAGAGACCCAGTACTTC.